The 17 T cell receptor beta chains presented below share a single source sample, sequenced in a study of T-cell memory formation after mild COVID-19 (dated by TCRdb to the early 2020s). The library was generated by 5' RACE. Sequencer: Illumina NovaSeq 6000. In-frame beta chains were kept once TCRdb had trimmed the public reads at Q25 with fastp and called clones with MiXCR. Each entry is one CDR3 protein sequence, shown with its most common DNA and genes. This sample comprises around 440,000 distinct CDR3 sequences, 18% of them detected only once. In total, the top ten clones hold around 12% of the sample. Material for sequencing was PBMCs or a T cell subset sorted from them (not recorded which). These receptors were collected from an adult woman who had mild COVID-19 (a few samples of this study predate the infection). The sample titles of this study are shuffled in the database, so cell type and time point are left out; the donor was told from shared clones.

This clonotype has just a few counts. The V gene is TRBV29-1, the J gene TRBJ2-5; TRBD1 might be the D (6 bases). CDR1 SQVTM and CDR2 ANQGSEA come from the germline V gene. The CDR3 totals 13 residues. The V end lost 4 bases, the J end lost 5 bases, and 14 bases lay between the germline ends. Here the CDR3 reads CSVVTLGQETQYF. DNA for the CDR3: TGCAGCGTTGTGACCCTAGGACAGGAGACCCAGTACTTC.

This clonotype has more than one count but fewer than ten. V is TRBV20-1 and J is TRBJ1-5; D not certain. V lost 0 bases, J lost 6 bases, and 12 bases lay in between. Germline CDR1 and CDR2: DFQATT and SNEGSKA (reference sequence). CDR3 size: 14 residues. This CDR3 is CSAREGRSGQPQHF. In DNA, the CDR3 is TGCAGTGCTAGAGAAGGCAGGTCTGGTCAGCCCCAGCATTTT.

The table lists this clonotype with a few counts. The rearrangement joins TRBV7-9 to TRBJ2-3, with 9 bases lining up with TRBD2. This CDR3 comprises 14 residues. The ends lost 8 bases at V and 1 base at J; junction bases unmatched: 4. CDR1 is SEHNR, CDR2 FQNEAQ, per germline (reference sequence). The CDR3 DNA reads TGTGCCAGCGAGGCGGGAGGGGGCACAGATACGCAGTATTTT. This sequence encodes CASEAGGGTDTQYF.

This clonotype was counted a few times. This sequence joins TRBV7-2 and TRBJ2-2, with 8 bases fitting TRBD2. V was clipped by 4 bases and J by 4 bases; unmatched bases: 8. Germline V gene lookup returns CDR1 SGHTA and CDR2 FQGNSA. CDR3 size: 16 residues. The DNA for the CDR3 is TGTGCCAGCAGCTCTCCTCGCGGGGGGCCCACCGGGGAGCTGTTTTTT. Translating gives CASSSPRGGPTGELFF.

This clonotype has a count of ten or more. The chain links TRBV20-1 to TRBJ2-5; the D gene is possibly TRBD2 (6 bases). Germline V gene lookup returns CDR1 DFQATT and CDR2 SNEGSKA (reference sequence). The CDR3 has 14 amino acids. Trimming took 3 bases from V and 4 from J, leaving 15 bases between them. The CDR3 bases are TGCAGTGCTAGTATTCTGGAGGGCGTAGAGACCCAGTACTTC. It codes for CSASILEGVETQYF.

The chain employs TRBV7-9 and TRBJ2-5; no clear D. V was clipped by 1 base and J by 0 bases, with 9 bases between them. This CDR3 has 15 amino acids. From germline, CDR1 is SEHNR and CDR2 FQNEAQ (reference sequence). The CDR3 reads CASSLELINQETQYF. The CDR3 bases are TGTGCCAGCAGCTTAGAGTTGATAAACCAAGAGACCCAGTACTTC.

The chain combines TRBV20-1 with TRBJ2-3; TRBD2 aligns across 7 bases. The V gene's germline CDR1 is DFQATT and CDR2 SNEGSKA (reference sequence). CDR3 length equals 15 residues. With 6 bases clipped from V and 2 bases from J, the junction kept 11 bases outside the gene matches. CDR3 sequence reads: CSAPSSREATDTQYF. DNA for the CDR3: TGCAGTGCCCCCTCTTCCCGGGAGGCCACAGATACGCAGTATTTT.

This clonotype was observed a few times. CDR3 nucleotides: TGCAGTGCTATCTGGAATCCTGGAAACACCATATATTTT. Translation gives CSAIWNPGNTIYF. V and J are TRBV20-1 and TRBJ1-3; D is unclear. Trimming shortened V by 4 bases and J by 2 bases, and 9 bases separated the two germline ends. This CDR3 region has 13 residues. Germline V gene data show CDR1 as DFQATT and CDR2 as SNEGSKA (reference sequence).

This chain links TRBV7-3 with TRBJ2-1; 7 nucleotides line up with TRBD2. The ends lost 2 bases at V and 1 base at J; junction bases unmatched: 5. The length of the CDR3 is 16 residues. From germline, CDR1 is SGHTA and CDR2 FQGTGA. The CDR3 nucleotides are TGTGCCAGCAGCTTAGAGGGGCGGGGGTCCTACAATGAGCAGTTCTTC. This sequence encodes CASSLEGRGSYNEQFF.

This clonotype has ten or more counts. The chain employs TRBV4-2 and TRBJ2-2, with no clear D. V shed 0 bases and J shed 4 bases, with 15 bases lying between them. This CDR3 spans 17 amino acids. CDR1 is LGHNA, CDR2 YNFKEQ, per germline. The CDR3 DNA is TGTGCCAGCAGCCAAGATTATAAGGGCGGAACCACCGGGGAGCTGTTTTTT. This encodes CASSQDYKGGTTGELFF.

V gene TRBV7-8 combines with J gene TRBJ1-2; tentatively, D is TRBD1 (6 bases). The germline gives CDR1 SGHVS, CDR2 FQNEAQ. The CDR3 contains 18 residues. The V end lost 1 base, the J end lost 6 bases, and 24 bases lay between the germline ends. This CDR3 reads CASSLDSIGGKSEDGYTF. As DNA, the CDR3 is TGTGCCAGCAGCTTAGACAGTATTGGGGGCAAGAGTGAGGATGGCTACACCTTC. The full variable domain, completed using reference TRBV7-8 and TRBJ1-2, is GAGVSQSPRYKVAKRGQDVALRCDPISGHVSLFWYQQALGQGPEFLTYFQNEAQLDKSGLPSDRFFAERPEGSVSTLKIQRTQQEDSAVYLCASSLDSIGGKSEDGYTFGSGTRLTVV.

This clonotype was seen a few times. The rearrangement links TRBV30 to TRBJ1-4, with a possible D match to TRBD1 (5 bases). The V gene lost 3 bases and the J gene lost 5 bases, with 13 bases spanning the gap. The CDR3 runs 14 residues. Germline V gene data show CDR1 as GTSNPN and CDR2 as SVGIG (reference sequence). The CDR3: CAWRGDGRNEKLFF. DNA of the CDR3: TGTGCCTGGAGGGGGGACGGACGAAATGAAAAACTGTTTTTT.

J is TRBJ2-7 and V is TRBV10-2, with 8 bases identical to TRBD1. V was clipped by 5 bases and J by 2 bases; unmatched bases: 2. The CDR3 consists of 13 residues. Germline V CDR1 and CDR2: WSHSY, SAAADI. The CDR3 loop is CASSTGGPYEQYF. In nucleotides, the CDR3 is TGCGCCAGCAGTACAGGGGGTCCCTACGAGCAGTACTTC.

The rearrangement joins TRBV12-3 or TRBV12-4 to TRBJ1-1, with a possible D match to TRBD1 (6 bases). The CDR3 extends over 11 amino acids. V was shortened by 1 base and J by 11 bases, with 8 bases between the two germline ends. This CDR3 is CASSLGTDAFF. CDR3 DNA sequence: TGTGCCAGCAGTTTAGGGACAGACGCTTTCTTT.

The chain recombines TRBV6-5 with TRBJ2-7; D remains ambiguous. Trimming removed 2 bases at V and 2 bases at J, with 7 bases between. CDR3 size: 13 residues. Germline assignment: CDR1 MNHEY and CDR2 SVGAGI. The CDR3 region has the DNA TGTGCCAGCAGTTACGCGGCCCCCTACGAGCAGTACTTC. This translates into CASSYAAPYEQYF.

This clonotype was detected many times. CDR3 coding DNA: TGTGCCAGCAGACTGGACAAGAACACTGAAGCTTTCTTT. Translated: CASRLDKNTEAFF. The chain is built from TRBV3-1 and TRBJ1-1; a weak D match, TRBD1 (5 bases). Looked up from germline, CDR1 is LGHDT and CDR2 is YNNKEL (reference sequence). Trimming removed 6 bases at V and 1 base at J, with 9 bases between. The CDR3 has 13 amino acids. Full variable domain (outside the CDR3, taken from reference TRBV3-1 and TRBJ1-1): DTAVSQTPKYLVTQMGNDKSIKCEQNLGHDTMYWYKQDSKKFLKIMFSYNNKELIINETVPNRFSPKSPDKAHLNLHINSLELGDSAVYFCASRLDKNTEAFFGQGTRLTVV.

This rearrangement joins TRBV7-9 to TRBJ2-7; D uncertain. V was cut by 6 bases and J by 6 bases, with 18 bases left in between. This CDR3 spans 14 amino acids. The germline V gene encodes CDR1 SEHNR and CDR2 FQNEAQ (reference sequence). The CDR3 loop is CASSPTGERREQYF. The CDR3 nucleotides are TGTGCCAGCAGTCCTACTGGGGAACGGCGCGAGCAGTACTTC.